This is a list of T cell receptor beta chains from one sample in a study. TCRdb ran MiXCR on the RT-PCR reads and lists one entry per CDR3 protein. The sample carries around 700,000 distinct CDR3 sequences, 11% to 15% recorded once. Source material: memory CD4+ T cells from blood. The receptors were sampled from a female donor in good health, serving as a healthy control. CDR3s include the opening cysteine and the closing phenylalanine or tryptophan. A D gene is named only where the DNA matches it firmly. Only part of the rows carry a size: once, few, many, or a class if the clone is expanded.

cdr3_nt	cdr3_aa	d_call	clone_size	j_call	v_call
TGTGCCAGCAGCTTAACGACGATAGGGACAGGGGGCACTGAAGCTTTCTTT	CASSLTTIGTGGTEAFF	TRBD1	many	TRBJ1-1	TRBV7-3
TGCAGTGCTCCTTGGACAGGGCCCGGGCGGGAGACCCAGTACTTC	CSAPWTGPGRETQYF	TRBD1	few	TRBJ2-5	TRBV20-1
TGTGCCACCGAACCAGGGGTAGCGGGGGGGCCCTCAGATACGCAGTATTTT	CATEPGVAGGPSDTQYF	TRBD2	few	TRBJ2-3	TRBV25-1
TGTGCCAGCAGTTCAACCCCAGGGGGCGTTAATAGCTTC	CASSSTPGGVNSF	TRBD1	few	TRBJ2-7	TRBV5-6
TGCAGCGTTGAAGAGGGATGGCGGGAGGGGTGGTTCTACAATGAGCAGTTCTTC	CSVEEGWREGWFYNEQFF	TRBD2	-	TRBJ2-1	TRBV29-1
TGTGCCAGCAGTTTTAGCGGGGGGCTCACAGATACGCAGTATTTT	CASSFSGGLTDTQYF	TRBD2	many	TRBJ2-3	TRBV7-2
TGTGCCAGCACCAACCAGGGGACTGAAGCTTTCTTT	CASTNQGTEAFF	-	-	TRBJ1-1	TRBV7-2
TGTGCCAGCAGCGCCCGGGACAGGGGGCTCTATGGCTACACCTTC	CASSARDRGLYGYTF	TRBD1	few	TRBJ1-2	TRBV7-9
TGTGCCAGCAGCTCGCGCGGACCCACAGGTCATGAGCAGTTCTTC	CASSSRGPTGHEQFF	-	few	TRBJ2-1	TRBV7-3
TGTGCCAGCGAAAGCAGGGGGCGGACGGGTGAGCAGTTCTTC	CASESRGRTGEQFF	TRBD1	many	TRBJ2-1	TRBV7-2
TGTGCCAGCAGCCGACTAGCGGGCCCCTCCGAGACCCAGTACTTC	CASSRLAGPSETQYF	TRBD2	-	TRBJ2-5	TRBV3-1
TGCAGTGCTTACGGCAGGGGGCGCACAGATACGCAGTATTTT	CSAYGRGRTDTQYF	TRBD1	many	TRBJ2-3	TRBV20-1
TGTGCCAGCAGTCTCCGGGACAGGGACTACCAAGAGACCCAGTACTTC	CASSLRDRDYQETQYF	TRBD1	many	TRBJ2-5	TRBV12-3/TRBV12-4
TGTGCCAGCAGCGTAGGGTTTCAGGAGGGCCTCGTCAATGAGCAGTTCTTC	CASSVGFQEGLVNEQFF	-	few	TRBJ2-1	TRBV9
TGTGCCAGCAGCCCAGGGGGGGGAGGGAACTACGAGCAGTACTTC	CASSPGGGGNYEQYF	-	-	TRBJ2-7	TRBV7-2
TGTGCCAGCAGACCCTCAGCCGGGCGGCAGTTCTTC	CASRPSAGRQFF	-	many	TRBJ2-1	TRBV6-5
TGCGCCAGCAGCTCAGGGACTAGCGGGGGTAATGGGGCCAACGTCCTGACTTTC	CASSSGTSGGNGANVLTF	TRBD2	-	TRBJ2-6	TRBV5-1
TGCGCCAGCAGCGGGACAGGGAAAGCTTTCTTT	CASSGTGKAFF	TRBD1	few	TRBJ1-1	TRBV10-1
TGCAGTGCTAGTTACGGAGATGACAATGAGCAGTTCTTC	CSASYGDDNEQFF	-	many	TRBJ2-1	TRBV20-1
TGTGCCATCAGTGACCCCGGGACTTTCAACTATGGCTACACCTTC	CAISDPGTFNYGYTF	-	few	TRBJ1-2	TRBV10-3
TGTGCCAGCAGTTTAAATTACAAGGGGGAAAGGGAGACCCAGTACTTC	CASSLNYKGERETQYF	-	few	TRBJ2-5	TRBV28
TGTGCCAGCAGCAAAGCGGGGTACGAGCAGTACTTC	CASSKAGYEQYF	TRBD2	-	TRBJ2-7	TRBV7-2
TGTGCCTGGAGGGGGAAGAACACCGGGGAGCTGTTTTTT	CAWRGKNTGELFF	-	few	TRBJ2-2	TRBV30
TGCGCCAGCAGCGCCAACTCCGGGGCAGATACGCAGTATTTT	CASSANSGADTQYF	-	-	TRBJ2-3	TRBV5-1
TGTGCCAGCAGCAAAGAGAGGGCTTGGGTCGGAGGAAACACCATATATTTT	CASSKERAWVGGNTIYF	-	-	TRBJ1-3	TRBV21-1
TGTGCCAGCAGACGGACCGTTAATTCACCCCTCCACTTT	CASRRTVNSPLHF	-	many	TRBJ1-6	TRBV6-5
TGTGCCAGCAGCTCGTCCCTCCTAGGACTACAGACCGAGCAGTTCTTC	CASSSSLLGLQTEQFF	-	many	TRBJ2-1	TRBV7-2
TGTGCCAGCAGCGTAGGTCGATCACTTGGAAACACCATATATTTT	CASSVGRSLGNTIYF	-	-	TRBJ1-3	TRBV9
TGTGCCAGCAGCTTAGCTCTCGACAGGGGAGGTACCGGGGAGCTGTTTTTT	CASSLALDRGGTGELFF	TRBD1	few	TRBJ2-2	TRBV11-3
TGCAGTGCTAGTCCCCGGGGCGAAGGCGGCTACACCTTC	CSASPRGEGGYTF	-	few	TRBJ1-2	TRBV20-1
TGCAGTGCCATGGACAAGCCCTACGAGCAGTACTTC	CSAMDKPYEQYF	-	-	TRBJ2-7	TRBV20-1
TGTGCCAGCAGCGGCGGACAGGGATGGGAGACCCAGTACTTC	CASSGGQGWETQYF	TRBD1	few	TRBJ2-5	TRBV9
TGCAGTGCGACCGTCTGGACAGACCCGAACATTCAGTACTTC	CSATVWTDPNIQYF	-	few	TRBJ2-4	TRBV20-1
TGCAGTGCTAACGCAGGGGGCACTGAAGCTTTCTTT	CSANAGGTEAFF	TRBD1	few	TRBJ1-1	TRBV20-1
TGTGCCAGCAGCTACAGGGGTGGTGGTGAGAATGAGCAGTTCTTC	CASSYRGGGENEQFF	TRBD1	-	TRBJ2-1	TRBV7-2
TGTGCCAGCAGTCCCAGACTAGCGGGAACCCAAGATACGCAGTATTTT	CASSPRLAGTQDTQYF	TRBD2	-	TRBJ2-3	TRBV6-2/TRBV6-3
TGTGCCAGCAGTGAATTTTGGAGGACAGATACGCAGTATTTT	CASSEFWRTDTQYF	-	few	TRBJ2-3	TRBV6-1
TGCAGTGCTAGAGTCATCGGGGATTCAACTAATGAAAAACTGTTTTTT	CSARVIGDSTNEKLFF	-	-	TRBJ1-4	TRBV20-1
TGTGCCAGCAGTGTAGAAGGAAACTATGGCTACACCTTC	CASSVEGNYGYTF	-	many	TRBJ1-2	TRBV6-1
TGTGCCAGCAGCCCCGACAGGGGATATGGTATCGGAGAGACCCAGTACTTC	CASSPDRGYGIGETQYF	TRBD1	many	TRBJ2-5	TRBV12-3/TRBV12-4
TGCGCCAGCAGCGGGGCTGCAAGCCTGAACACCGGGGAGCTGTTTTTT	CASSGAASLNTGELFF	-	many	TRBJ2-2	TRBV5-1
TGTGCCAGCAGTGAAGGTTACGGGGCGGGAGCTCCTCAGCCCCAGCATTTT	CASSEGYGAGAPQPQHF	-	-	TRBJ1-5	TRBV6-1
TGCAGTGCTCAGTCCTACCCTTCCGGGGAGACCCAGTACTTC	CSAQSYPSGETQYF	-	few	TRBJ2-5	TRBV20-1
TGTGCCAGCAGTGAATTGGGCGGGGATCAGCCCCAGCATTTT	CASSELGGDQPQHF	-	-	TRBJ1-5	TRBV25-1
TGTGCCAGCACCCAACCGGGACAGGGGGCTGGAAACACCATATATTTT	CASTQPGQGAGNTIYF	-	-	TRBJ1-3	TRBV21-1
TGCAGTGCCCAAGACAGGGGAACCTACAATGAGCAGTTCTTC	CSAQDRGTYNEQFF	TRBD1	few	TRBJ2-1	TRBV20-1
TGTGCCAGCAGCCCGTGGGGGGGACAGGGCTACGAGCAGTACTTC	CASSPWGGQGYEQYF	TRBD1	-	TRBJ2-7	TRBV14
TGTGCCGGGCCCAGGAAAGGGGCGGGTAGCAATCAGCCCCAGCATTTT	CAGPRKGAGSNQPQHF	-	-	TRBJ1-5	TRBV6-2/TRBV6-3
TGCGCCAGCAGTGTGGCGACAGCTAATGAAAAACTGTTTTTT	CASSVATANEKLFF	-	-	TRBJ1-4	TRBV10-2
TGTGCCAGCAGTTACTCCGGTCACCACGAGACCCAGTACTTC	CASSYSGHHETQYF	-	many	TRBJ2-5	TRBV6-5
TGTGCCAGCTCACCGGGGGGGCTAAACATTCAGTACTTC	CASSPGGLNIQYF	-	few	TRBJ2-4	TRBV18
TGCGCCAGCAGCGTCGTAGGGGGGAACACTGAAGCTTTCTTT	CASSVVGGNTEAFF	-	few	TRBJ1-1	TRBV5-1
TGTGCCAGCAGTTTTCGAGGAGGGAACGGAAACACCATATATTTT	CASSFRGGNGNTIYF	-	-	TRBJ1-3	TRBV12-3/TRBV12-4
TGTGCCAGTAGTATAAGTGTACAAATACATCAGCCCCAGCATTTT	CASSISVQIHQPQHF	-	-	TRBJ1-5	TRBV19
TGTGCCAGCAGGGTCTCTTCTGGGGCCAACGTCCTGACTTTC	CASRVSSGANVLTF	-	-	TRBJ2-6	TRBV6-2/TRBV6-3
TGCAGTGCTAGTTATAGCGGCCAAGAGACCCAGTACTTC	CSASYSGQETQYF	-	few	TRBJ2-5	TRBV20-1
TGTGCCAGCAGCCAATACACCGGGACTAGCGGCAGCCCTTGGCAGTTCTTC	CASSQYTGTSGSPWQFF	TRBD2	-	TRBJ2-1	TRBV5-6
TGTGCCAGCAGCCCCTACCTGAACACTGAAGCTTTCTTT	CASSPYLNTEAFF	-	many	TRBJ1-1	TRBV7-3
TGTGCCGGCTGGGGGGTCGGCGGCTACACCTTC	CAGWGVGGYTF	-	few	TRBJ1-2	TRBV6-6
TGCAGCGTTGCCACTTCTGGATACAATGAGCAGTTCTTC	CSVATSGYNEQFF	-	few	TRBJ2-1	TRBV29-1